What follows is one T cell receptor (beta chain) and its context. Its antigen is undetermined. This sample was included in a study of neoadjuvant nivolumab and ipilimumab in lung cancer. Study in general: Patients got nivolumab 3 mg/kg on days 1, 15 and 29; combination added ipilimumab 1 mg/kg day 1.

Trimming cost V 6 bases and J 3 bases, with 11 bases left between them. This CDR3 has 13 amino acids. Looked up from germline, CDR1 is MNHEY and CDR2 is SVGAGI. Study outcomes and limitations: Only two of four nivolumab-treated tumors gained richness and clonality by surgery. Pretherapy blood TCR richness correlated positively with resected tumor richness. TCR richness and clonality were higher in tumors than adjacent uninvolved lung.

Method: immunoSEQ multiplex PCR; TCRdb's copy keeps in-frame clones and lacks some. This table holds 25,000 to 30,000 clones, approximately 78% found once. The receptor was derived from an adult with non-small cell lung cancer. This specimen was tumor tissue, taken after neoadjuvant nivolumab, alone or with ipilimumab, at or shortly before surgery. V is TRBV6-5 and J is TRBJ1-2; possibly TRBD1 for D (5 bases). CDR3 loop: CASRGRDYYGYTF. The CDR3 DNA sequence: TGTGCCAGCAGGGGGAGGGACTACTATGGCTACACCTTC.